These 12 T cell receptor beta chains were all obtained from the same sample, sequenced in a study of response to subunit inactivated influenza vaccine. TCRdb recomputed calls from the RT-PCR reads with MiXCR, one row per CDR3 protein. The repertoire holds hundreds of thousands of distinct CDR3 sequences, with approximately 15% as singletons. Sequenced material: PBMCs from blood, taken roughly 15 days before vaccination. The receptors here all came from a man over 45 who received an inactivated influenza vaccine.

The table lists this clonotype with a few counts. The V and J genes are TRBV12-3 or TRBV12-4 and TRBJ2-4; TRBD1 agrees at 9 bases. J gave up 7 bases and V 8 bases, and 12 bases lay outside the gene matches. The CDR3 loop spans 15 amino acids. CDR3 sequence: CASSRVGQGLNIQYF. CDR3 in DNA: TGTGCCAGCTCTCGTGTGGGACAGGGTCTCAACATTCAGTACTTC.

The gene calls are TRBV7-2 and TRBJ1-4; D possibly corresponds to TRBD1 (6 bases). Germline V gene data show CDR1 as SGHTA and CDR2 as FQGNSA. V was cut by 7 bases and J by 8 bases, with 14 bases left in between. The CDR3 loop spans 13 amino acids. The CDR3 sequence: CASNKQGREKLFF. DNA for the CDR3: TGTGCCAGCAACAAGCAGGGGAGGGAAAAACTGTTTTTT. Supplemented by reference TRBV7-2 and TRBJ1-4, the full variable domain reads GAGVSQSPSNKVTEKGKDVELRCDPISGHTALYWYRQSLGQGLEFLIYFQGNSAPDKSGLPSDRFSAERTGGSVSTLTIQRTQQEDSAVYLCASNKQGREKLFFGSGTQLSVL.

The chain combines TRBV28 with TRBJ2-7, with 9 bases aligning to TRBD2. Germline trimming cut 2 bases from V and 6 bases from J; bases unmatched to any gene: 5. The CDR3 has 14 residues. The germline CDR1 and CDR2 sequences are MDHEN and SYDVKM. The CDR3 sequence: CASSLAGGPPEQYF. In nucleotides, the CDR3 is TGTGCCAGCAGTTTAGCGGGAGGGCCACCCGAGCAGTACTTC.

The CDR3 reads CSANLETQYF. The CDR3 bases are TGCAGTGCTAATTTGGAGACCCAGTACTTC. The chain employs TRBV20-1 and TRBJ2-5, with D unresolved. V was pared by 4 bases and J by 5 bases, with 5 bases between. CDR3 length equals 10 residues. The V gene's germline CDR1 is DFQATT and CDR2 SNEGSKA (reference sequence).

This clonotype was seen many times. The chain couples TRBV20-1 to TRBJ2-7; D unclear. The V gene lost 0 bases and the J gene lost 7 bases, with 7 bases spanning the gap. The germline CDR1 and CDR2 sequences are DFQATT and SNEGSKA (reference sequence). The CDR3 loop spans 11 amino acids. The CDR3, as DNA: TGCAGTGCTAGAGATATACCGGAGCAGTACTTC. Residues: CSARDIPEQYF.

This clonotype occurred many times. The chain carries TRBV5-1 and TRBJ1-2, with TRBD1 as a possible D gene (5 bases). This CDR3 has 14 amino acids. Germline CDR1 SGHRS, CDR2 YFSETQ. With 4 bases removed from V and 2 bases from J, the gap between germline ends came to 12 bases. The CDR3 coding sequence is TGCGCCAGCAGCCAAAGCTCAGGGAACTATGGCTACACCTTC. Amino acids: CASSQSSGNYGYTF.

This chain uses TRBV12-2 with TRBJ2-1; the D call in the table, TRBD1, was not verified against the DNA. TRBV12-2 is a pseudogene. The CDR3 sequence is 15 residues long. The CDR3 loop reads CASRPEERGNNEQFF. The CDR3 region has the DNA TGTGCAAGTCGTCCCGAGGAGCGGGGTAACAATGAGCAGTTCTTC.

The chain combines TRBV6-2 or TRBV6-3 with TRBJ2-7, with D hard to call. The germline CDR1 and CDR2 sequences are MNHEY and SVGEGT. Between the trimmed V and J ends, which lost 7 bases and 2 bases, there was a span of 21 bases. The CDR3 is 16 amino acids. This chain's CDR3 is CASTTSPALRTYEQYF. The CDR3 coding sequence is TGTGCCAGCACCACCTCACCGGCTCTTAGAACCTACGAGCAGTACTTC.

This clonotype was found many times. The CDR3 sequence is CSASPLAGLFYNEQFF. DNA of the CDR3: TGCAGTGCTAGCCCACTAGCGGGGCTTTTCTACAATGAGCAGTTCTTC. This rearrangement joins TRBV20-1 to TRBJ2-1; 10 bases match TRBD2. The germline V gene encodes CDR1 DFQATT and CDR2 SNEGSKA (reference sequence). The length of the CDR3 is 16 residues. The V gene end was trimmed by 3 bases and the J gene end by 3 bases; junction bases not matched to a gene: 8.

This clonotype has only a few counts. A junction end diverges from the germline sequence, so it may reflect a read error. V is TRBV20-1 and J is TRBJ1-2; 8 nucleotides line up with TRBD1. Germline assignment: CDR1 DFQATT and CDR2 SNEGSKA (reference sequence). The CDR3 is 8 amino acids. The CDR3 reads CSDPTGAF. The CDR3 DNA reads TGCAGTGACCCGACAGGGGCCTTC.

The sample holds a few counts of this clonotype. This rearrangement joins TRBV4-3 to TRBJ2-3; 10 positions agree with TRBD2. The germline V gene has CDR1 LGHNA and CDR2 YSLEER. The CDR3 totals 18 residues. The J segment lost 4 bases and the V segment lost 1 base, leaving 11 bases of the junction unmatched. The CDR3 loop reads CASSQGVPRTSGADTQYF. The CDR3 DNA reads TGCGCCAGCAGCCAAGGAGTCCCCCGAACTAGCGGGGCAGATACGCAGTATTTT.

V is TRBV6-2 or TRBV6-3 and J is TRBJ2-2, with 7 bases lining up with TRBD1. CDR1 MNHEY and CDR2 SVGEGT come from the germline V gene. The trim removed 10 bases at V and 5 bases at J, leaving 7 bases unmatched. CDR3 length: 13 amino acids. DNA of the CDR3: TGTGCCATCTGGGACAGACCAACCGGGGAGCTGTTTTTT. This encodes CAIWDRPTGELFF.